This T cell receptor beta chain was found in a study of shared clonotypes between healthy human individuals. Overall study results and limits: Blood was the sole source, and tissue repertoires probably differ. A generally larger estimated richness was seen in naive subsets than in memory subsets.

About this clone: Its antigen is not known.

V was trimmed by 6 bases and J by 1 base, leaving 9 bases between them. Germline lookup yields CDR1 MNHEY and CDR2 SVGAGI. This CDR3 spans 14 amino acids. In the sorted-subset replicate PCRs, approximately 200 ng DNA, some 30,000 T cell genomes, was used. Libraries were prepared by immunoSEQ multiplex PCR; TCRdb keeps only in-frame clonotypes and omits some of them. Here the sample spans millions of clones, 90% to 95% being singletons. This sequence joins TRBV6-5 and TRBJ1-4, with D uncertain. The specimen sequenced was naive CD4+ T cells sorted from blood. The subset was: CD45RA+ positively selected. The sequence came from a man younger than 30 in good health. CDR3 residues: CASSLSRTNEKLFF. In nucleotides, the CDR3 is TGTGCCAGCAGCCTCAGTCGAACTAATGAAAAACTGTTTTTT.